The table lists the clone carrying this TCR beta chain with a few counts. Its antigen remains unknown. Germline CDR1 is DFQATT and CDR2 is SNEGSKA (reference sequence). The CDR3 runs to 13 residues. The sample originates from a study of CD8 T cells in ankylosing spondylitis. The study's findings and limits: A subset of motif variants has previously been described in the synovial fluid and blood of reactive arthritis. In peripheral blood, disease-linked CD8+ clones occurred at relatively low frequencies. About 8 highly homologous variants made up a TCR beta motif, and this motif appeared characteristic of ankylosing spondylitis blood.

Each CDR3 protein is one row after TCRdb ran MiXCR on the 5' RACE reads. Found here are 400,000 to 450,000 distinct CDR3 sequences, over 15% of them singletons; the top ten hold 0.95% to 1.1%. The receptor was derived from a male donor with ankylosing spondylitis. Sequencing was done on a sample of blood, either unsorted or a sorted T cell fraction (not recorded which). V and J are TRBV20-1 and TRBJ1-3; D perhaps matches TRBD1 (6 bases). DNA for the CDR3: TGCGGCTCCGGGGGGCTCACTGGAAACACCATATATTTT. It specifies CGSGGLTGNTIYF.